The 3 T cell receptor beta chains listed next were all sequenced from one sample in a study of shared clonotypes between healthy human individuals. The repertoire was sequenced with immunoSEQ multiplex PCR; TCRdb's copy has only in-frame clones and lacks some. The top ten hold 0.36% of the sample, which has 2 million to 3 million clones, over 85% seen once. The sample taken for sequencing was naive CD4+ T cells from PBMCs. Subset defined: CD45RA+ positively selected. These receptor sequences come from a man aged 18 to 29 in good health. Some clones in this sample may be carry-over from other donors' samples.

V gene TRBV11-2 combines with J gene TRBJ1-1, with a tentative D call TRBD1 (6 bases). The CDR3 sequence is 15 residues long. The germline V gene encodes CDR1 SGHAT and CDR2 FQNNGV. V was clipped by 3 bases and J by 5 bases, with 16 bases between them. This CDR3 reads CASSFGIRGWTEAFF. CDR3 DNA: TGTGCCAGCAGCTTTGGTATCAGGGGTTGGACTGAAGCTTTCTTT.

The chain combines TRBV28 with TRBJ2-2, with D possibly TRBD1 on 6 matching bases. The germline CDR1 and CDR2 sequences are MDHEN and SYDVKM. This CDR3 contains 15 residues. With 2 bases removed from V and 9 bases from J, the gap between germline ends came to 16 bases. The CDR3 DNA reads as TGTGCCAGCAGTTTACGGGACACCTCCAGCCGGGAGCTGTTTTTT. It encodes CASSLRDTSSRELFF.

The rearrangement uses TRBV5-4 and TRBJ1-5, with D tentatively TRBD1 (6 bases). Trimming removed 5 bases from V and 8 bases from J, with 20 bases in between. The germline V gene has CDR1 SGHNT and CDR2 YYREEE (reference sequence). CDR3 length: 15 amino acids. The CDR3 reads CASRDRGGDLEPQHF. For the CDR3, the DNA is TGTGCCAGCAGGGATCGAGGGGGTGATTTGGAGCCCCAGCATTTT.